This T cell receptor (beta chain) is from a study of blood T cell repertoires in COVID-19. Overall study: Sources were T cells, B-cell-depleted T cells, or PBMCs; the material itself was cDNA or gDNA.

Original methodology: Reference gene primer amplification gave nucleated cell count estimates. Produced via immunoSEQ multiplex PCR; TCRdb's table is partial and in-frame only. D and trimming were read from the DNA, whereas the V and J calls and clone size are those reported in that table. The sample includes about 110,000 clones, 71% seen only once; the top ten take approximately 0.9%. V was pared by 7 bases and J by 4 bases, with 17 bases of the junction left unmatched. Per the germline V gene, CDR1 is GTSNPN and CDR2 is SVGIG (reference sequence). CDR3 length: 17 residues. The sequence came from a human donor with acute or convalescent COVID-19. The donor label of this sample is uncertain. The source material was peripheral blood. The V and J genes are TRBV30 and TRBJ1-2; 11 nucleotides agree with TRBD1. CDR3 region: CASHRIGTGGVGYGYTF. In nucleotides, the CDR3 is TGTGCCTCCCACAGGATCGGGACAGGGGGAGTTGGCTATGGCTACACCTTC.